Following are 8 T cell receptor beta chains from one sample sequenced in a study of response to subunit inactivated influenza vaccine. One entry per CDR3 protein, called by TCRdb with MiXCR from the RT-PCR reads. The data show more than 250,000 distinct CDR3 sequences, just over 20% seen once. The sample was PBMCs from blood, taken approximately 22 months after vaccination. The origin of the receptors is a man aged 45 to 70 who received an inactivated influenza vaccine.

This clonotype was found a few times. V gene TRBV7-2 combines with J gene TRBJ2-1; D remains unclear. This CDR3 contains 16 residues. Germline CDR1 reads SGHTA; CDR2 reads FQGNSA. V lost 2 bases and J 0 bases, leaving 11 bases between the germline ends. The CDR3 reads CASSLLGLGSYNEQFF. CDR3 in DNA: TGTGCCAGCAGCTTATTGGGTTTGGGCTCCTACAATGAGCAGTTCTTC.

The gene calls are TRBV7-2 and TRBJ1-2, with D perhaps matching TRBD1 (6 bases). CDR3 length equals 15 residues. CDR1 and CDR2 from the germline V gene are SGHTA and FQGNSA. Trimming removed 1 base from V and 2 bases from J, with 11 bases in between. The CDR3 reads CASSLVLGANYGYTF. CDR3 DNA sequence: TGTGCCAGCAGCTTAGTTCTGGGGGCAAACTATGGCTACACCTTC.

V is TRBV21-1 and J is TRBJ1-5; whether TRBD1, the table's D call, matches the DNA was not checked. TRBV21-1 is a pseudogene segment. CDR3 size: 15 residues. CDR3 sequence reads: CASSKGGSNNQPQHF. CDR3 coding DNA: TGTGCCAGCAGCAAAGGGGGGTCGAACAATCAGCCCCAGCATTTT.

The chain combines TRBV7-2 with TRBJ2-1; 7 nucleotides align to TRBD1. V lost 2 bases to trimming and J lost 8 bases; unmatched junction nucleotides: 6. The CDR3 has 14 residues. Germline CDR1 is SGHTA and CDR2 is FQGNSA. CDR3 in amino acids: CASSLLQGYYEQFF. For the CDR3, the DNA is TGTGCCAGCAGCTTACTACAGGGGTACTATGAGCAGTTCTTC.

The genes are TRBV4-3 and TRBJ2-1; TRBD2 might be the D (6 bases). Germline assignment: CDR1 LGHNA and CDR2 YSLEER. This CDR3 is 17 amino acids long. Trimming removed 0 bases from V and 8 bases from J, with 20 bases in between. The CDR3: CASSQDYWRGGGYEQFF. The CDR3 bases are TGCGCCAGCAGCCAAGATTATTGGCGGGGAGGTGGTTATGAGCAGTTCTTC.

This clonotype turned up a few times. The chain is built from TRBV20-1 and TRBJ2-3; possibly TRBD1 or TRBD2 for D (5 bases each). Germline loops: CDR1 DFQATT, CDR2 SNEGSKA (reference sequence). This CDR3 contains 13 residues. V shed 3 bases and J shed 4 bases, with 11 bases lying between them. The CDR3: CSARVGGPDTQYF. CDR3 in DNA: TGCAGTGCTAGGGTTGGGGGACCAGATACGCAGTATTTT.

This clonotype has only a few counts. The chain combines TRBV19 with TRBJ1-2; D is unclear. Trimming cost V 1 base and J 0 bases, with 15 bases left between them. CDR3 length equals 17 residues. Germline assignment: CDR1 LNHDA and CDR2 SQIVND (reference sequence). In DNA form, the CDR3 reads TGTGCCAGTAGTATAGGCCGAATGAGAGGTACTAACTATGGCTACACCTTC. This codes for CASSIGRMRGTNYGYTF.

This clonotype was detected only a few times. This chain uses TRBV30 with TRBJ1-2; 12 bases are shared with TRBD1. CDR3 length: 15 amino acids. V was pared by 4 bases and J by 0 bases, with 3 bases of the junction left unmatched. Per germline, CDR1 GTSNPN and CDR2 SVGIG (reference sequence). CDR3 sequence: CAWTGQGAANYGYTF. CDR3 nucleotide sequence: TGTGCCTGGACGGGACAGGGGGCAGCTAACTATGGCTACACCTTC.